This TCR beta chain was sequenced during a study of patients with pleural tuberculosis. In TCRdb, the reads were re-called with MiXCR into one record per CDR3 protein. The table includes around 30,000 distinct CDR3 sequences, 15% to 20% detected once. The CDR3 runs 13 residues. CDR1 and CDR2 from the germline V gene are MNHEY and SVGEGT. V lost 7 bases, J lost 3 bases, and 3 bases stayed unmatched. Sequenced material: peripheral blood. The source is a human donor with pleural tuberculosis. This chain links TRBV6-2 or TRBV6-3 with TRBJ1-1; 9 bases are shared with TRBD1. CDR3 sequence: CASKWTGDTEAFF. The CDR3 DNA is TGTGCCAGCAAATGGACAGGGGACACTGAAGCTTTCTTT.